This T cell receptor (beta chain) was profiled in a study of blood T cells in healthy people across ages (dated by TCRdb to 2013 to 2016). Describing the broader study: In model experiments, template switching captured roughly one uniquely barcoded TCR beta cDNA molecule for every two T cells. Four age groups were formed from the donors: young (average about 15 years), middle-aged (approximately 40), aged (about 62) and long-lived (about 75). To avoid experimental bias, donors of different ages were spread randomly across the sequencing lanes. The study analyzed two additional independent replicas of 1 million unique cDNA reads from the same blood draw for two donors, one aged 18 to 30 and one aged 80 or older. The study measured age-related changes in TCR beta repertoire diversity using deep sequencing normalized with unique cDNA molecular identifiers. Study-level results and caveats: Compared with the aged group, the long-lived group had more naive CD4+ T cells, fewer expanded clones and increased TCR diversity, a pattern suggesting age selection. Since profiling was done on bulk unsorted PBMCs, naive and antigen-experienced compartments could not be conclusively compared. Because the CMV infection status of the donors was unknown, age-related changes in expanded clonotypes may potentially have been confounded. Estimates of total diversity based on one million sequenced T cells were considered lower bounds and underestimates. A strong correlation was found between observed TCR beta diversity and the percentage of naive T cells measured by flow cytometry. Observed TCR beta diversity per million T cells fell roughly linearly with age, and a significant reduction was already apparent by age roughly 40.

The method was 5' RACE. These reads were obtained on an Illumina HiSeq 2500. A second 7 to 11 cycle PCR used a sample-barcoded 5' primer and a J-beta primer mix. Each TCR beta cDNA molecule received a unique molecular identifier from a template-switch 5' adaptor carrying 12 random nucleotides. Each sample yielded at least 2.5 million CDR3-containing paired-end reads. First-strand cDNA synthesis was performed from all RNA using the Mint cDNA synthesis kit, with priming by a TRBC-specific oligonucleotide. Following uracil-DNA glycosylase treatment, all cDNA underwent a first 18-cycle PCR with the universal primers M1SS and BC2_uni_R. The study's processing was this. For normalization, 1 million high-quality reads were randomly selected from each sample, with every read carrying a distinct molecular identifier. Reads with shared molecular identifiers were discarded instead of being binned into consensus sequences. CDR3 identification, clonotype clustering and error correction used MiTCR with a Q25 quality threshold and the strictest error-elimination algorithm. A nonparametric unseen species model with Euler transformation was used to estimate lower-bound total TCR beta diversity. TCRdb reworked the public reads: Q25 trimming with fastp, MiXCR clone assembly, productive beta chains retained. Every distinct CDR3 protein forms one entry, paired with its most common genes and DNA. The V and J calls follow TCRdb's processing rather than the paper's. A total of roughly 1.5 million distinct CDR3 sequences appear in this sample, 35% to 45% of them only once. About 4.1% of the sample comes from the top ten.

This clonotype was seen more than once but under ten times. What antigen it recognizes has not been identified. Nothing much larger sits one base from this clone, and base qualities are not available. The roughly 38 donors, aged roughly 6 to 90 years, were systemically healthy Caucasian individuals from Russia. Each donor gave about 9.7 milliliters of peripheral blood, drawn into EDTA-treated Vacutainer tubes. PBMCs were isolated by Ficoll-Paque density-gradient centrifugation, with at least 6 million obtained per sample. Total RNA was extracted from PBMCs with Trizol reagent, with at least 6 micrograms obtained per sample. For every donor, flow cytometry on a PBMC aliquot measured the percentage of naive CD45RAhigh/CD27high T cells. The sequence was collected from a woman aged 18-30 years in good health. The material sequenced was blood.

The DNA sequence is given as TGTGCCAGCAGCCATGTCAGGAGGACCTACGAGCAGTACTTC. It translates to CASSHVRRTYEQYF. This chain joins TRBV7-2 to TRBJ2-7; matching of 5 bases hints at TRBD2 as the D gene. The CDR3 contains 14 residues, cysteine and phenylalanine counted. The CDR3 DNA has 42 bases and is translated from base 1. The germline ends are 13 bases apart after V is trimmed by 5 bases and J by 2 bases. CDR1 SGHTA and CDR2 FQGNSA were looked up in the germline V gene.